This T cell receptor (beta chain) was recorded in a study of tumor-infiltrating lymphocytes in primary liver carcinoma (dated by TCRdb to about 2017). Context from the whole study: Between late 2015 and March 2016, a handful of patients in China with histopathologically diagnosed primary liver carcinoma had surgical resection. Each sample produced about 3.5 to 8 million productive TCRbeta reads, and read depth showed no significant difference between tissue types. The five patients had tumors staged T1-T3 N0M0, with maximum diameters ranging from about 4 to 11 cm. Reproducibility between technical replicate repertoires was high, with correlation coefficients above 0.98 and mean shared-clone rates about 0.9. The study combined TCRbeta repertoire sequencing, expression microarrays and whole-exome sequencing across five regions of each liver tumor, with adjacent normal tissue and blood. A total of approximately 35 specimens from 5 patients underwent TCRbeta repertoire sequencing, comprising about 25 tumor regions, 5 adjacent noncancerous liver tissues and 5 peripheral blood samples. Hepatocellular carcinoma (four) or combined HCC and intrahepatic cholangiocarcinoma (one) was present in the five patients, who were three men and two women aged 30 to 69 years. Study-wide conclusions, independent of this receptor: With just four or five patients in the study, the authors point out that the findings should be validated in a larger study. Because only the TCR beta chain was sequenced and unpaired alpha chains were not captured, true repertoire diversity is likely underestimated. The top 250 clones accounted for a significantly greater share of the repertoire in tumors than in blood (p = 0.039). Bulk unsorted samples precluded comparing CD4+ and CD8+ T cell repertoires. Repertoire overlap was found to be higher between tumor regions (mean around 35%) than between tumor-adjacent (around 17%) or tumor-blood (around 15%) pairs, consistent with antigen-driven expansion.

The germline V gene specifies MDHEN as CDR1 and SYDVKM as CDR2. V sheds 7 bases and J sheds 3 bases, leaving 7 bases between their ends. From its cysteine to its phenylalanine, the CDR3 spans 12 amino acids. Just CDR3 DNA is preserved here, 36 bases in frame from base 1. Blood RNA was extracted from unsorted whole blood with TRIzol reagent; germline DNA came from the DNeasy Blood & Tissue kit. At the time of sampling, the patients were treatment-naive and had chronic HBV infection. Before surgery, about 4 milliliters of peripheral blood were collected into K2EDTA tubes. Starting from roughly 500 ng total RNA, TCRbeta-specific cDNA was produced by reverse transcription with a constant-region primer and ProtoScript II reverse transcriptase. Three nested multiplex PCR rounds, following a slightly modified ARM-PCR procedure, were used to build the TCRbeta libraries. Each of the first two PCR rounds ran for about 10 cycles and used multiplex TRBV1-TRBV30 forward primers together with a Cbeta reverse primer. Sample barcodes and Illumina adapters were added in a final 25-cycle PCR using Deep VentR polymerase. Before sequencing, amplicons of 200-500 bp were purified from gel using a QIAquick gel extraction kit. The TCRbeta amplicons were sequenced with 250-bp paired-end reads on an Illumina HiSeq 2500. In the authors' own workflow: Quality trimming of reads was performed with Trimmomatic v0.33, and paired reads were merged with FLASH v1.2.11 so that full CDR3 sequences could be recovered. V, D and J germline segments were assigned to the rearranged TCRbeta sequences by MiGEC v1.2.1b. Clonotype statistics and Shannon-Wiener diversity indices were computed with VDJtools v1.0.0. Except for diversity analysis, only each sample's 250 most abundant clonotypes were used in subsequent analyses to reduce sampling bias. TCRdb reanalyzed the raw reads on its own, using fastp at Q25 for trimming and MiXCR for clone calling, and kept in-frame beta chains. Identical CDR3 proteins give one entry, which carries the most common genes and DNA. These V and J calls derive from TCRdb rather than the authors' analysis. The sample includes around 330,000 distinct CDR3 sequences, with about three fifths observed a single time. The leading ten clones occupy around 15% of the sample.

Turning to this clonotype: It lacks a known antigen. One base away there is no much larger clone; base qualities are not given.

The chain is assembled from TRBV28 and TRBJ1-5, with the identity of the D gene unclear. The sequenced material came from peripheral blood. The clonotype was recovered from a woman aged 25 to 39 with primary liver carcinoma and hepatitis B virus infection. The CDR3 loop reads CASKGLNQPQHF. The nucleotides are TGTGCCAGCAAGGGCCTCAATCAGCCCCAGCATTTT.